This TCR beta chain was captured in a study of OX40 agonist ivuxolimab in advanced cancers. The overall study: Averaging roughly 60 years in age, with a range of roughly 23 to 80, the cohort was more than 75% male.

This CDR3 is 15 amino acids long. Trimming removed 6 bases from V and 7 bases from J, with 17 bases in between. The germline gives CDR1 SGHDT, CDR2 YYEEEE. TCRdb's copy holds only in-frame clones and misses some; the assay was immunoSEQ multiplex PCR. The sample consists of about 76,000 clones, less than 90% of them appearing once. Specimen: CD4+ or CD8+ T cells sorted from blood, collected in a trial of the OX40 agonist ivuxolimab. The V call is TRBV5-6, the J call TRBJ1-6; D remains ambiguous. The TCR sequence derives from an adult with an advanced solid tumor such as melanoma, head and neck, liver or kidney cancer. CDR3 amino acids: CASIETGRGNSPLHF. DNA for the CDR3: TGTGCCAGCATCGAAACCGGGAGAGGCAATTCACCCCTCCACTTT. The complete variable domain, with remaining parts taken from reference TRBV5-6 and TRBJ1-6, reads DAGVTQSPTHLIKTRGQQVTLRCSPKSGHDTVSWYQQALGQGPQFIFQYYEEEERQRGNFPDRFSGHQFPNYSSELNVNALLLGDSALYLCASIETGRGNSPLHFGNGTRLTVT.